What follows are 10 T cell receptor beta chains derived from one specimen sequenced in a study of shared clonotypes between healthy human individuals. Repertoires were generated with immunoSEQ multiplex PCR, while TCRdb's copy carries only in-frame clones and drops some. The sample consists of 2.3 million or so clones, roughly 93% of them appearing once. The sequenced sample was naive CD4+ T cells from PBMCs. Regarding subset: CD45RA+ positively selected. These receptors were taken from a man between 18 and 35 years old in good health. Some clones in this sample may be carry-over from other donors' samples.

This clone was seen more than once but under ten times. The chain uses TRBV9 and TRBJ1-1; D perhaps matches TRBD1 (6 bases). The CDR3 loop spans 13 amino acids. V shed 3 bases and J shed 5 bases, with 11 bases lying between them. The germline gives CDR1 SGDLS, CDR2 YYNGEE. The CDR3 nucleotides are TGTGCCAGCAGCGCGCGGGACAATACTGAAGCTTTCTTT. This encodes CASSARDNTEAFF.

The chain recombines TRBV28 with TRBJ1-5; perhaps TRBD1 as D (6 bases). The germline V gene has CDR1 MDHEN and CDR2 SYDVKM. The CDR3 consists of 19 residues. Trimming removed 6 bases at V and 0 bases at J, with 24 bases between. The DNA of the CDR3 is TGTGCCAGCAGGGGCGGGGGGCGGAACCTCCCATATAGCAATCAGCCCCAGCATTTT. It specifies CASRGGGRNLPYSNQPQHF.

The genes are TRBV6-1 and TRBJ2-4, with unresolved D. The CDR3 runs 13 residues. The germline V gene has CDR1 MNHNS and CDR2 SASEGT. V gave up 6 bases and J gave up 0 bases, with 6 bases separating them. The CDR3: CASRPLAKNIQYF. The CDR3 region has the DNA TGTGCCAGCAGACCCCTAGCCAAAAACATTCAGTACTTC.

DNA of the CDR3: TGCAGCGCCCAAACAAGTATGGGCAATCAGCCCCAGCATTTT. Translation gives CSAQTSMGNQPQHF. This chain joins TRBV29-1 and TRBJ1-5, with unresolved D. Trimming stripped 7 bases from V and 2 bases from J, with 15 bases between. The CDR3 extends over 14 amino acids. Germline-derived CDR1 and CDR2 are SQVTM and ANQGSEA.

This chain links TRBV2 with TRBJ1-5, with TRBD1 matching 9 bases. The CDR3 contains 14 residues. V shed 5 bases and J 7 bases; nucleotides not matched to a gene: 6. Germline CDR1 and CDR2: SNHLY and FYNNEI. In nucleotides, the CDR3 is TGTGCCAGCAGTTACACAGGGGGCGTCCAGCCCCAGCATTTT. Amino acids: CASSYTGGVQPQHF.

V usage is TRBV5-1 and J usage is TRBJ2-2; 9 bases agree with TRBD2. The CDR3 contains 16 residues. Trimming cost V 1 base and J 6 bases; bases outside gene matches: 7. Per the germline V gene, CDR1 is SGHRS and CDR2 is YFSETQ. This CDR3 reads CASSLNSGSMAGELFF. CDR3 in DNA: TGCGCCAGCAGCTTGAATAGCGGGAGTATGGCCGGGGAGCTGTTTTTT.

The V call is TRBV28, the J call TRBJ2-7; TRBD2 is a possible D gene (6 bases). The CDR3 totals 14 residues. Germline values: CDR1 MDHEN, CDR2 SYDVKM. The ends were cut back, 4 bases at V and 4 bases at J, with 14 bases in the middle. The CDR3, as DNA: TGTGCCAGCAGTTCCGGGAGTCTCTTATACGAGCAGTACTTC. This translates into CASSSGSLLYEQYF. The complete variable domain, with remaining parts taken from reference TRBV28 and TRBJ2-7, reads DVKVTQSSRYLVKRTGEKVFLECVQDMDHENMFWYRQDPGLGLRLIYFSYDVKMKEKGDIPEGYSVSREKKERFSLILESASTNQTSMYLCASSSGSLLYEQYFGPGTRLTVT.

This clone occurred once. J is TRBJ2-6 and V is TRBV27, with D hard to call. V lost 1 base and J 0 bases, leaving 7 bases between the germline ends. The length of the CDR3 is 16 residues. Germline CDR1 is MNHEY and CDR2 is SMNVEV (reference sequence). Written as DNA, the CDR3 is TGTGCCAGCAGTTTATTCGCCCTCTCTGGGGCCAACGTCCTGACTTTC. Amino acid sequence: CASSLFALSGANVLTF.

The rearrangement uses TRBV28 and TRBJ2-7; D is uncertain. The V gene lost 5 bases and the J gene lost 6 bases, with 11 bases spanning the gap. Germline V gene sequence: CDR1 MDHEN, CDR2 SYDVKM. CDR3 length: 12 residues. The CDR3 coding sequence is TGTGCCAGCAGTCTACGACGGTCCGAGCAGTACTTC. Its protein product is CASSLRRSEQYF.

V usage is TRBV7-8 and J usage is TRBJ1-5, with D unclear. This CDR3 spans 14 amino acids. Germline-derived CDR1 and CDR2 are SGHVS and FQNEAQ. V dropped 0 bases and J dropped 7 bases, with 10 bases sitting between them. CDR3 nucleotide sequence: TGTGCCAGCAGCTTAGCCCGGGTGGGGCAGCCCCAGCATTTT. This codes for CASSLARVGQPQHF.